These T cell receptor beta chains were read from a single sample in a study of human T cells and chemical hapten exposure. MiXCR, run by TCRdb on the 5' RACE reads, gives a single entry per CDR3 protein. The sample lists tens of thousands of distinct CDR3 sequences, about 8% seen once, with 2% to 2.5% in the top ten. The receptors stem from a male donor in good health. Each CDR3 is given with its conserved first and last residue. The D gene is left open where the match is weak. Rows may omit the clone size; those that give it use once, few, many or a size class.

j_call clone_size d_call v_call cdr3_aa cdr3_nt
TRBJ2-1 many TRBD1 TRBV7-9 CASSVGQGSYNEQFF TGTGCCAGCAGCGTGGGACAGGGGTCCTACAATGAGCAGTTCTTC
TRBJ1-4 few NA TRBV7-8 CASSLGVPQGLTNEKLFF TGTGCCAGCAGCTTGGGGGTCCCCCAGGGTTTGACTAATGAAAAACTGTTTTTT
TRBJ2-7 many NA TRBV23-1 CAKHEGDRGLTCTTYEQYF TGCGCCAAGCACGAGGGCGACAGGGGACTAACTTGTACTACCTACGAGCAGTACTTC
TRBJ1-1 NA TRBD1 TRBV29-1 CSVKKGTGMNTEAFF TGCAGCGTCAAAAAGGGGACAGGGATGAACACTGAAGCTTTCTTT
TRBJ1-2 few TRBD1 TRBV27 CASSPAGQGGRYGYTF TGTGCCAGCAGTCCCGCCGGACAGGGAGGACGTTATGGCTACACCTTC
TRBJ1-2 NA TRBD1 TRBV5-1 CASSLGQGRYGYTF TGCGCCAGCAGCTTAGGACAGGGTCGGTATGGCTACACCTTC
TRBJ2-3 many NA TRBV29-1 CSAKTASTDTQYF TGCAGCGCTAAGACAGCCAGCACAGATACGCAGTATTTT
TRBJ1-5 few NA TRBV7-2 CASSLWQGGSSNQPQHF TGTGCCAGCAGCTTATGGCAGGGTGGATCTAGCAATCAGCCCCAGCATTTT
TRBJ2-3 many NA TRBV4-2 CASSQVSRSGTDTQYF TGTGCCAGCAGCCAGGTTAGCCGGAGCGGCACAGATACGCAGTATTTT
TRBJ2-5 many TRBD2 TRBV7-2 CASSRTSGGKETQYF TGTGCCAGCAGCAGGACTAGCGGGGGAAAAGAGACCCAGTACTTC
TRBJ1-4 NA NA TRBV7-2 CASSNSVANEKLFF TGTGCCAGCAGCAATTCCGTTGCTAATGAAAAACTGTTTTTT
TRBJ1-5 NA NA TRBV2 CASRIGVGQPQHF TGTGCCAGCAGGATAGGGGTAGGTCAGCCCCAGCATTTT
TRBJ1-1 NA NA TRBV9 CASSGGHRRAEAFF TGTGCCAGCAGCGGGGGACACCGGAGGGCTGAAGCTTTCTTT
TRBJ1-1 NA NA TRBV27 CASSPRTTPNTEAFF TGTGCCAGCAGTCCCCGCACGACGCCAAACACTGAAGCTTTCTTT
TRBJ1-6 few NA TRBV9 CASSVDSRGNSPLHF TGTGCCAGCAGCGTAGACAGCAGGGGTAATTCACCCCTCCACTTT
TRBJ1-5 few TRBD1 TRBV6-1 CASRGTGENQPQHF TGTGCCAGCAGGGGGACAGGGGAAAATCAGCCCCAGCATTTT
TRBJ1-6 few NA TRBV7-8 CASSPGTLLNSPLHF TGTGCCAGCAGCCCAGGGACCCTCCTAAATTCACCCCTCCACTTT
TRBJ2-1 many NA TRBV5-1 CASSLDGSSYNEQFF TGCGCCAGCAGCTTGGACGGCAGCTCCTACAATGAGCAGTTCTTC
TRBJ1-2 many NA TRBV5-1 CASSLESEYNYGYTF TGCGCCAGCAGCTTGGAATCAGAGTACAACTATGGCTACACCTTC
TRBJ1-1 few NA TRBV9 CASSPRRLNTEAFF TGTGCCAGCAGCCCGAGACGGTTGAACACTGAAGCTTTCTTT
TRBJ2-1 NA TRBD2 TRBV24-1 CATSDFSGGSYNEQFF TGTGCCACCAGTGATTTTAGCGGGGGTTCCTACAATGAGCAGTTCTTC
TRBJ1-3 NA NA TRBV20-1 CSARRGEAGNTIYF TGCAGTGCTAGACGGGGAGAGGCTGGAAACACCATATATTTT
TRBJ1-6 NA NA TRBV6-6 CASSYSESASPLHF TGTGCCAGCAGTTACTCGGAGTCTGCTTCACCCCTCCACTTT
TRBJ2-1 many TRBD1 TRBV10-3 CAIRGLRDRGRNEQFF TGTGCCATCAGAGGGCTCCGGGACAGGGGGCGAAATGAGCAGTTCTTC
TRBJ2-2 few NA TRBV4-1 CASSQDRNLARTGELFF TGCGCCAGCAGCCAAGATAGGAACTTAGCGAGGACCGGGGAGCTGTTTTTT
TRBJ2-2 few NA TRBV4-3 CASSQSLTGELFF TGCGCCAGCAGCCAGTCGCTAACCGGGGAGCTGTTTTTT
TRBJ2-2 few NA TRBV27 CASNSLDSNTGELFF TGTGCCAGCAACTCACTGGACAGCAACACCGGGGAGCTGTTTTTT